The subject of this entry is one T cell receptor (beta chain). The antigen is not known. Some clones are missing from TCRdb's copy, which holds only in-frame ones; the method was immunoSEQ multiplex PCR. The sample contains 50,000 to 65,000 clones, 65% to 90% of which appear only once. The data derive from a study of OX40 agonist ivuxolimab in advanced cancers. Study information: Given to patients was ivuxolimab, an agonistic anti-OX40 (CD134) antibody. Age averaged around 58 years (range about 20 to 79), and 82.7% were male. The study's findings and limits: CD8+ T cells (on average) carried more expanded clones than CD4+ T cells.

The V gene's germline CDR1 is SGDLS and CDR2 YYNGEE. This CDR3 has 15 amino acids. Trimming cost V 3 bases and J 8 bases, with 17 bases left between them. The receptor comes from an adult with an advanced solid tumor such as melanoma, head and neck, liver or kidney cancer. The input for sequencing was CD4+ or CD8+ T cells sorted from blood, taken in a trial of the OX40 agonist ivuxolimab. This chain uses TRBV9 with TRBJ1-4; D might be TRBD1 (6 bases). CDR3 sequence reads: CASSAAPGRGEKLFF. For the CDR3, the DNA is TGTGCCAGCAGCGCCGCCCCCGGCAGGGGAGAAAAACTGTTTTTT.